Shown below are 14 T cell receptor beta chains from a single sample sequenced in a study of siplizumab effects on memory and regulatory T cells. The repertoire was sequenced with immunoSEQ multiplex PCR; TCRdb's copy has only in-frame clones and lacks some. The sample carries 110,000 or so clones, 92% recorded once. Sequences were obtained from Tregs sorted from blood. These receptors were taken from a human donor in good health.

V gene TRBV27 combines with J gene TRBJ2-5, with D unresolved. V was pared by 2 bases and J by 3 bases, with 7 bases between. Per the germline V gene, CDR1 is MNHEY and CDR2 is SMNVEV (reference sequence). The CDR3 covers 13 residues. CDR3 protein: CASSLRREETQYF. The CDR3, as DNA: TGTGCCAGCAGTTTACGTAGAGAAGAGACCCAGTACTTC.

J is TRBJ1-2 and V is TRBV5-5; 9 bases line up with TRBD1. Germline V gene sequence: CDR1 SGHKS, CDR2 YYEKEE (reference sequence). This CDR3 comprises 15 residues. V was clipped by 5 bases and J by 3 bases; unmatched bases: 8. The CDR3 bases are TGTGCCAGCAGATCCGGGACAGGGCCTCACTATGGCTACACCTTC. It yields the protein CASRSGTGPHYGYTF.

The V call is TRBV7-8, the J call TRBJ1-2, with unresolved D. The CDR3 length is 12 residues. V dropped 1 base and J dropped 7 bases, with 7 bases sitting between them. Germline lookup yields CDR1 SGHVS and CDR2 FQNEAQ. The CDR3 loop is CASSLGTVGYTF. The CDR3 nucleotides are TGTGCCAGCAGCTTAGGGACGGTTGGCTACACCTTC.

The chain has TRBV6-5 and TRBJ2-2; D remains ambiguous. Trimming left V 3 bases short and J 5 bases short, with 10 bases between. Germline CDR1 MNHEY, CDR2 SVGAGI. The CDR3 consists of 14 residues. CDR3 DNA sequence: TGTGCCAGCAGTTATCAGAGGAATACCGGGGAGCTGTTTTTT. It translates to CASSYQRNTGELFF.

The genes are TRBV2 and TRBJ2-2; TRBD1 might be the D (6 bases). The V and J ends lost 10 bases and 7 bases respectively, with 19 bases between them. This CDR3 is 14 amino acids long. Per germline, CDR1 SNHLY and CDR2 FYNNEI. CDR3 DNA: TGTGCCACCCTGGTGGGGGCGCAACACGGGGAGCTGTTTTTT. The encoded protein is CATLVGAQHGELFF.

This clone has just one count. The V gene is TRBV7-2, the J gene TRBJ2-2; TRBD1 agrees at 7 bases. Germline CDR1 reads SGHTA; CDR2 reads FQGNSA. Unmatched junction bases numbered 10, after V lost 5 bases and J lost 7 bases. CDR3 size: 15 residues. CDR3 nucleotides: TGTGCCAGCAGCCCACAGGGGTGGGTAGGCGGGGAGCTGTTTTTT. This codes for CASSPQGWVGGELFF. The entire variable domain, with the rest obtained from reference TRBV7-2 and TRBJ2-2, is as follows: GAGVSQSPSNKVTEKGKDVELRCDPISGHTALYWYRQSLGQGLEFLIYFQGNSAPDKSGLPSDRFSAERTGGSVSTLTIQRTQQEDSAVYLCASSPQGWVGGELFFGEGSRLTVL.

CDR3 sequence reads: CASSPGLQNYGYTF. The CDR3 DNA sequence: TGCGCCAGCAGCCCCGGACTGCAAAACTATGGCTACACCTTC. The chain employs TRBV4-1 and TRBJ1-2; D not resolved. Germline CDR1 is MGHRA and CDR2 is YSYEKL. Between the trimmed V and J ends, which lost 4 bases and 2 bases, there was a span of 11 bases. The CDR3 loop spans 14 amino acids.

The V and J genes are TRBV2 and TRBJ1-2; the D is unclear. The CDR3 has 10 amino acids. CDR1 is SNHLY, CDR2 FYNNEI, per germline. The germline V and J ends were trimmed by 6 bases and 8 bases, with 7 bases remaining between them. CDR3 coding DNA: TGTGCCAGCAGGATACGCGGCTACACCTTC. Translated, it gives CASRIRGYTF.

This rearrangement joins TRBV19 to TRBJ2-3, with 10 bases fitting TRBD1. V lost 6 bases, J lost 0 bases, and 6 bases stayed unmatched. Germline V CDR1 and CDR2: LNHDA, SQIVND (reference sequence). The CDR3 length is 16 residues. CDR3 DNA sequence: TGTGCCAGTAGCTCGGGACAGGGGAAAAGCACAGATACGCAGTATTTT. It specifies CASSSGQGKSTDTQYF.

V usage is TRBV5-4 and J usage is TRBJ2-5, with a possible D match to TRBD2 (5 bases). Germline V lookup: CDR1 SGHNT, CDR2 YYREEE (reference sequence). Trimming took off 3 bases at V and 5 bases at J, with 26 bases between the two ends. This CDR3 is built from 18 residues. CDR3 DNA: TGTGCCAGCAGCTACGGGTCCGGGGTTCTAGCTCACGAGGAGACCCAGTACTTC. This encodes CASSYGSGVLAHEETQYF. The full variable domain, in which reference TRBV5-4 and TRBJ2-5 provide the parts outside the CDR3, is ETGVTQSPTHLIKTRGQQVTLRCSSQSGHNTVSWYQQALGQGPQFIFQYYREEENGRGNFPPRFSGLQFPNYSSELNVNALELDDSALYLCASSYGSGVLAHEETQYFGPGTRLLVL.

The chain couples TRBV7-2 to TRBJ1-4; D possibly corresponds to TRBD1 (6 bases). Trimming removed 1 base at V and 0 bases at J, with 15 bases between. This CDR3 is 18 amino acids long. The germline V gene has CDR1 SGHTA and CDR2 FQGNSA. The CDR3 DNA follows: TGTGCCAGCAGCTTAGTTAGCAGGGGCTTTGCAACTAATGAAAAACTGTTTTTT. Amino acids: CASSLVSRGFATNEKLFF. The full variable domain, its missing parts supplied by reference TRBV7-2 and TRBJ1-4, is GAGVSQSPSNKVTEKGKDVELRCDPISGHTALYWYRQSLGQGLEFLIYFQGNSAPDKSGLPSDRFSAERTGGSVSTLTIQRTQQEDSAVYLCASSLVSRGFATNEKLFFGSGTQLSVL.

The genes are TRBV18 and TRBJ1-1; D unclear. CDR3 size: 15 residues. Germline V gene data show CDR1 as KGHSH and CDR2 as LQKENI. V gave up 4 bases and J gave up 5 bases, with 17 bases separating them. The CDR3 region is CASSHGRGKGTEAFF. CDR3 in DNA: TGTGCCAGCTCACACGGGCGGGGAAAAGGGACTGAAGCTTTCTTT.

The rearrangement joins TRBV5-4 to TRBJ1-2; D not resolved. CDR1 SGHNT and CDR2 YYREEE come from the germline V gene (reference sequence). This CDR3 has 16 amino acids. Trimming shortened V by 4 bases and J by 0 bases, and 16 bases separated the two germline ends. CDR3 sequence (DNA): TGTGCCAGCAGCCGAGAACTATTTGAATCTAACTATGGCTACACCTTC. Translating gives CASSRELFESNYGYTF.

The V gene is TRBV18, the J gene TRBJ1-4; D is ambiguous. Looked up from germline, CDR1 is KGHSH and CDR2 is LQKENI. This CDR3 is 15 amino acids long. V was trimmed by 3 bases and J by 7 bases, leaving 15 bases between them. This CDR3 reads CASSPSPTQAEKLFF. Written as DNA, the CDR3 is TGTGCCAGCTCACCTTCCCCGACCCAGGCTGAAAAACTGTTTTTT.